The 14 T cell receptor beta chains in this list originate from one sample, sequenced in a study of cytomegalovirus exposure and HLA in healthy donors. Sequencing was performed with immunoSEQ multiplex PCR; in TCRdb, only in-frame clones are kept and a portion is missing. The sample lists 260,000 or so clones, about 90% seen once, with 3% to 3.5% in the top ten. The sequenced sample was PBMCs. These receptors were taken from a young woman in good health and CMV-seronegative.

The rearrangement links TRBV7-6 to TRBJ2-1; 7 nucleotides align to TRBD2. The CDR3 has 15 amino acids. Germline trimming cut 1 base from V and 5 bases from J; bases unmatched to any gene: 5. Germline V lookup: CDR1 SGHVS, CDR2 FNYEAQ. The CDR3 region is CASSLGLAVDNEQFF. In DNA, the CDR3 is TGTGCCAGCAGCTTAGGGCTAGCGGTAGACAATGAGCAGTTCTTC.

The J gene is TRBJ2-3, the V gene TRBV5-1, with unresolved D. Between the trimmed V and J ends, which lost 1 base and 6 bases, there was a span of 12 bases. Germline CDR1 SGHRS, CDR2 YFSETQ. This CDR3 contains 14 residues. DNA for the CDR3: TGCGCCAGCAGCTTGTCTGGCCAGGTGGATACGCAGTATTTT. Protein: CASSLSGQVDTQYF.

J is TRBJ2-4 and V is TRBV5-1; TRBD2 matches 10 bases. The CDR3 is 16 amino acids. V lost 4 bases to trimming and J lost 5 bases; unmatched junction nucleotides: 9. Per the germline V gene, CDR1 is SGHRS and CDR2 is YFSETQ. CDR3 in DNA: TGCGCCAGCAGCCCTACTTTGACTAGCGGGCAAAACATTCAGTACTTC. Protein: CASSPTLTSGQNIQYF.

This chain uses TRBV29-1 with TRBJ2-7, with TRBD2 as a possible D gene (6 bases). Trimming took off 5 bases at V and 2 bases at J, with 16 bases between the two ends. CDR3 length equals 14 residues. In germline, CDR1 is SQVTM, CDR2 ANQGSEA. CDR3 residues: CSVSASGGTYEQYF. In nucleotides, the CDR3 is TGCAGCGTTTCGGCCTCCGGGGGAACCTACGAGCAGTACTTC.

V and J are TRBV6-1 and TRBJ2-3; D is undetermined. This CDR3 region has 10 residues. V was cut by 3 bases and J by 7 bases, with 2 bases left in between. Germline loops: CDR1 MNHNS, CDR2 SASEGT. This CDR3 is CASSEYTQYF. CDR3 nucleotides: TGTGCCAGCAGTGAGTATACGCAGTATTTT.

CDR3 protein: CASRDGQGMGYEQYF. The CDR3, as DNA: TGTGCCAGCAGGGACGGACAGGGTATGGGGTACGAGCAGTACTTC. This chain joins TRBV28 and TRBJ2-7; the match to TRBD1 covers 8 bases. The CDR3 covers 15 residues. V shed 6 bases, J shed 4 bases, and the junction held 11 bases outside the gene matches. The germline V gene encodes CDR1 MDHEN and CDR2 SYDVKM. Looking up the rest from reference TRBV28 and TRBJ2-7 gives the full variable domain: DVKVTQSSRYLVKRTGEKVFLECVQDMDHENMFWYRQDPGLGLRLIYFSYDVKMKEKGDIPEGYSVSREKKERFSLILESASTNQTSMYLCASRDGQGMGYEQYFGPGTRLTVT.

The chain couples TRBV4-2 to TRBJ2-3, with unresolved D. The CDR3 has 13 residues. Trimming removed 4 bases from V and 0 bases from J, with 5 bases in between. Germline CDR1 LGHNA, CDR2 YNFKEQ. The CDR3 region has the DNA TGTGCCAGCAGCCCACCGAGCACAGATACGCAGTATTTT. Its translation is CASSPPSTDTQYF.

The rearrangement joins TRBV6-1 to TRBJ2-7; 7 bases map to TRBD1. Germline lookup yields CDR1 MNHNS and CDR2 SASEGT. This CDR3 contains 15 residues. V lost 1 base and J lost 10; bases outside the gene matches: 13. The CDR3 region has the DNA TGTGCCAGCAGTGAAGGGATACATACAGGGGACCTCCAGTACTTC. Its translation: CASSEGIHTGDLQYF.

This clone is a singleton in its sample. The rearrangement links TRBV6-1 to TRBJ1-5; D is ambiguous. This CDR3 has 13 residues. Germline values: CDR1 MNHNS, CDR2 SASEGT. Trimming pared 5 bases from V and 7 bases from J, leaving 12 bases between. In nucleotides, the CDR3 is TGTGCCAGCAGTCATGGTGTTTCCCAGCCCCAGCATTTT. This sequence encodes CASSHGVSQPQHF.

The CDR3 DNA sequence: TGTGCCAGCAGCTCTCCGGCCAAGGATGAGCAGTTCTTC. Translating it yields CASSSPAKDEQFF. The rearrangement joins TRBV28 to TRBJ2-1, with D uncertain. Per the germline V gene, CDR1 is MDHEN and CDR2 is SYDVKM. CDR3 length: 13 residues. V lost 6 bases and J 8 bases, leaving 14 bases between the germline ends.

The rearrangement joins TRBV9 to TRBJ2-7, with TRBD2 matching over 10 bases. This CDR3 has 16 residues. J gave up 5 bases and V 1 base, and 9 bases lay outside the gene matches. CDR1 is SGDLS and CDR2 is YYNGEE in the germline V gene. The CDR3 DNA reads as TGTGCCAGCAGCGTATCCATTTCTAGCGGGGGTAACGAGCAGTACTTC. This sequence encodes CASSVSISSGGNEQYF.

The chain has TRBV5-6 and TRBJ1-2; 11 bases agree with TRBD1. The CDR3 has 14 residues. Germline V gives CDR1 SGHDT, CDR2 YYEEEE. J lost 4 bases, V lost 4 bases, and 3 bases had no gene match. The CDR3 sequence is CASSIGTGGYGYTF. DNA for the CDR3: TGTGCCAGCAGCATTGGGACAGGGGGCTATGGCTACACCTTC.

In its sample, this clone was seen a few times. The chain uses TRBV7-9 and TRBJ1-3, with D perhaps matching TRBD1 (6 bases). The length of the CDR3 is 16 residues. The germline gives CDR1 SEHNR, CDR2 FQNEAQ (reference sequence). V was cut by 5 bases and J by 0 bases, with 14 bases left in between. The CDR3 loop reads CASSAGGQNSGNTIYF. DNA for the CDR3: TGTGCCAGCAGCGCCGGGGGACAAAACTCTGGAAACACCATATATTTT.

This clone came up once. The chain joins TRBV2 to TRBJ2-1; 8 bases align to TRBD2. Germline V gives CDR1 SNHLY, CDR2 FYNNEI. The CDR3 length is 14 residues. The V gene end was trimmed by 7 bases and the J gene end by 8 bases; junction bases not matched to a gene: 10. In DNA, the CDR3 is TGTGCCAGCATTGAGCGGGGGAGGCTAGATGAGCAGTTCTTC. This codes for CASIERGRLDEQFF.